This T cell receptor beta chain is from a study of PD-1 blockade in classical Hodgkin lymphoma. Study conclusions and caveats: Any patient who commenced nivolumab under 1 year after ASCT was excluded.

Time point here: cycle 4 day 1 (C4D1), after six to seven weeks of nivolumab. Every patient was affected by relapse after autologous stem cell transplantation, while exposure to brentuximab vedotin was not uniform. Complete response, partial response or progressive disease were the best responses. TCRdb's copy holds only in-frame clones and misses some; the assay was immunoSEQ multiplex PCR. The table has approximately 52,000 clones, 86% seen once. As for this clone: What it binds is unknown.

With 3 bases removed from V and 0 bases from J, the gap between germline ends came to 5 bases. This CDR3 comprises 14 residues. Germline V gene lookup returns CDR1 MGHDK and CDR2 SYGVNS. This TCR derives from a human donor with classical Hodgkin lymphoma. The chain is built from TRBV25-1 and TRBJ2-2; unclear D gene. The input for sequencing was peripheral blood mononuclear cells (PBMCs), taken before the fourth cycle of nivolumab. CDR3: CASSDRPNTGELFF. The CDR3, as DNA: TGTGCCAGCAGTGACAGGCCGAACACCGGGGAGCTGTTTTTT.